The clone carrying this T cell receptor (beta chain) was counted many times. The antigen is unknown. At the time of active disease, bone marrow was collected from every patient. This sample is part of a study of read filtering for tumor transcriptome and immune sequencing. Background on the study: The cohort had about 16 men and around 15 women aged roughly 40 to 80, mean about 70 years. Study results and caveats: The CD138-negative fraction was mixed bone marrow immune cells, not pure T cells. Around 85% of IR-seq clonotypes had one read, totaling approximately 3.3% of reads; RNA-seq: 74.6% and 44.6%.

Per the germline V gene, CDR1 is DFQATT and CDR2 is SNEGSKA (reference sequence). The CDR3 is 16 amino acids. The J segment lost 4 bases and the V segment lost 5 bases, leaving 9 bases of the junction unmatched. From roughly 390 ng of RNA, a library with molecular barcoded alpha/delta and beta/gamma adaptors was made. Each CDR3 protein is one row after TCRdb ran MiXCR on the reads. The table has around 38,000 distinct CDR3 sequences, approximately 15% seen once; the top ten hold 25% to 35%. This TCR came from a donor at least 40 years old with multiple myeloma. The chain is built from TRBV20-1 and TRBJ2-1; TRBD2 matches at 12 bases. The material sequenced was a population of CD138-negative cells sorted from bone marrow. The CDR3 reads CSAARTSGTIYNEQFF. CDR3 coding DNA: TGCAGTGCTGCGCGGACTAGCGGGACAATTTACAATGAGCAGTTCTTC.